A selection of T cell receptor beta chains follows, all from one sample in a study of OX40 agonist ivuxolimab in advanced cancers. Measured with immunoSEQ multiplex PCR; TCRdb has only the in-frame clones, and not every one. The data show under 15,000 clones, around 74% seen once. Sequenced material: CD4+ or CD8+ T cells sorted from blood, taken in a trial of the OX40 agonist ivuxolimab. The origin of the receptors is an adult with an advanced solid tumor such as melanoma, head and neck, liver or kidney cancer. Both conserved end residues are part of each CDR3. A D gene is named only where the DNA matches it firmly. Size tells how often a clone was seen (once, few, many) or the class of an expanded clone, and some rows leave it out.

V	D	size	J	CDR3	DNA
TRBV27	.	few	TRBJ2-7	CASSSTGSSYEQYF	TGTGCCAGCAGCAGTACAGGGAGCTCCTACGAGCAGTACTTC
TRBV11-2	.	.	TRBJ2-3	CASSSHPAADTQYF	TGTGCCAGCAGCTCCCATCCGGCCGCAGATACGCAGTATTTT
TRBV28	.	.	TRBJ1-2	CASSFGDDYTF	TGTGCCAGCAGTTTCGGGGATGACTACACCTTC
TRBV13	.	medium-sized	TRBJ1-4	CASSFNNKGRDSIATNEKLFF	TGTGCCAGCAGCTTTAATAATAAAGGGCGAGACAGCATTGCAACTAATGAAAAACTGTTTTTT
TRBV9	TRBD2	few	TRBJ2-3	CASSAAGGPGDTQYF	TGTGCCAGCAGCGCAGCGGGAGGGCCTGGAGATACGCAGTATTTT
TRBV4-3	TRBD1	.	TRBJ1-2	CASSQDDTTGARGYTF	TGCGCCAGCAGCCAAGACGATACGACAGGGGCGCGAGGCTACACCTTC
TRBV27	TRBD1	.	TRBJ1-2	CASSYWTGESNYGYTF	TGTGCCAGCAGTTATTGGACAGGGGAGTCTAACTATGGCTACACCTTC
TRBV4-3	.	.	TRBJ2-3	CASSQGVVQGSTDTQYF	TGCGCCAGCAGCCAGGGGGTTGTTCAGGGATCCACAGATACGCAGTATTTT
TRBV28	TRBD1	.	TRBJ2-3	CASSIGDRETDTQYF	TGTGCCAGCAGTATCGGGGACAGGGAAACAGATACGCAGTATTTT
TRBV7-9	.	large	TRBJ1-1	CASSLTQGGTEAFF	TGTGCCAGCAGTTTAACACAGGGCGGAACTGAAGCTTTCTTT
TRBV7-3	TRBD1	.	TRBJ2-1	CASSLSLTGGYNEQFF	TGTGCCAGCAGCTTAAGTTTAACAGGGGGCTACAATGAGCAGTTCTTC
TRBV5-6	.	.	TRBJ2-1	CASSARAHEKDEQFF	TGTGCCAGCAGCGCCCGGGCCCACGAGAAGGATGAGCAGTTCTTC
TRBV30	.	once	TRBJ2-6	CAWMTASFANVLTF	TGTGCCTGGATGACAGCTTCGTTTGCCAACGTCCTGACTTTC
TRBV4-3	.	.	TRBJ1-2	CASSQDRTTNYGYTF	TGCGCCAGCAGCCAAGATAGGACAACTAACTATGGCTACACCTTC
TRBV4-2	TRBD2	.	TRBJ2-4	CASSQDWGLAPKNIQYF	TGTGCCAGCAGCCAAGATTGGGGACTAGCGCCCAAAAACATTCAGTACTTC
TRBV28	TRBD1	.	TRBJ2-7	CASSLRGQIYEQYF	TGTGCCAGCAGTTTAAGGGGACAGATCTACGAACAGTACTTC
TRBV6-5	.	.	TRBJ2-7	CASSPNRIPYEQYF	TGTGCCAGCAGCCCGAACAGGATCCCCTACGAGCAGTACTTC
TRBV7-3	.	.	TRBJ1-1	CASRIGAGYTEAFF	TGTGCCAGCAGAATCGGGGCGGGTTACACTGAAGCTTTCTTT
TRBV6-6	.	.	TRBJ1-1	CASRVGGLAEAFF	TGTGCCAGCAGGGTTGGGGGCTTGGCTGAAGCTTTCTTT
TRBV29-1	TRBD1	.	TRBJ2-7	CSALDRGREQYF	TGCAGCGCTTTGGACAGGGGGCGAGAGCAGTACTTC
TRBV9	.	once	TRBJ2-1	CASSAPARREQFF	TGTGCCAGCAGCGCCCCCGCTCGGAGGGAGCAGTTCTTC
TRBV5-8	.	.	TRBJ1-5	CASSSGGSGNQPQHF	TGTGCCAGCAGCTCCGGGGGGTCGGGCAATCAGCCCCAGCATTTT
TRBV19	.	.	TRBJ1-1	CASSIDQGVNTEAFF	TGTGCCAGTAGTATAGATCAGGGTGTGAACACTGAAGCTTTCTTT
TRBV2	TRBD2	.	TRBJ2-5	CASNPGTSGLQETQYF	TGTGCCAGCAATCCCGGGACTAGCGGGCTCCAAGAGACCCAGTACTTC
TRBV30	.	.	TRBJ2-7	CAWSVQSFGSEQYF	TGTGCCTGGAGTGTACAGTCCTTTGGAAGCGAGCAGTACTTC
TRBV9	.	.	TRBJ2-7	CASSVVPGSSYEQYF	TGTGCCAGCAGCGTAGTTCCAGGGAGCTCCTACGAGCAGTACTTC
TRBV18	TRBD1	.	TRBJ2-3	CASSLRQGRTDTQYF	TGTGCCAGCTCATTACGACAGGGACGCACAGATACGCAGTATTTT
TRBV27	TRBD1	medium-sized	TRBJ2-3	CASSYGTGHTDTQYF	TGTGCCAGCAGTTATGGGACAGGGCACACAGATACGCAGTATTTT
TRBV6-5	.	once	TRBJ2-1	CASSNGFLYNEQFF	TGTGCCAGCAGCAACGGATTCCTTTACAATGAGCAGTTCTTC
TRBV11-3	.	.	TRBJ2-7	CASSSFGQSSYEQYF	TGTGCCAGCAGCTCATTCGGACAGAGCTCCTACGAGCAGTACTTC
TRBV19	TRBD2	.	TRBJ2-1	CASSRLADSYNEQFF	TGTGCCAGTAGTAGACTAGCGGACTCCTACAATGAGCAGTTCTTC
TRBV5-4	.	once	TRBJ2-1	CASSTVSYNEQFF	TGTGCCAGCAGCACAGTTTCCTACAATGAGCAGTTCTTC
TRBV7-9	TRBD2	.	TRBJ2-7	CASRTSGRDEQYF	TGTGCCAGCAGGACTAGCGGGAGGGACGAGCAGTACTTC
TRBV11-2	TRBD1	.	TRBJ2-2	CASSLGGTVVGAGELFF	TGTGCCAGCAGCTTAGGGGGGACAGTCGTCGGTGCCGGGGAGCTGTTTTTT
TRBV12-5	TRBD1	.	TRBJ1-2	CASGPWTGQGYTF	TGTGCTAGTGGACCCTGGACAGGGCAAGGCTACACCTTC
TRBV6-6	.	medium-sized	TRBJ2-1	CASSPTENEQFF	TGTGCCAGCAGTCCCACCGAGAATGAGCAGTTCTTC
TRBV19	.	.	TRBJ1-1	CASSILGQEAFF	TGTGCCAGTAGTATATTAGGCCAGGAAGCTTTCTTT
TRBV6-5	.	medium-sized	TRBJ2-7	CASSPSLNYRYEQYF	TGTGCCAGCAGTCCGTCACTGAACTACCGCTACGAGCAGTACTTC
TRBV6-5	TRBD1	once	TRBJ1-2	CASSNWQGAGYGYTF	TGTGCCAGCAGTAACTGGCAGGGGGCAGGCTATGGCTACACCTTC
TRBV9	TRBD2	.	TRBJ2-7	CASSASGTGYEQYF	TGTGCCAGCAGCGCTAGCGGGACGGGGTACGAGCAGTACTTC
TRBV10-2	.	once	TRBJ1-2	CASSEARREGYTF	TGCGCCAGCAGTGAGGCCCGAAGGGAAGGCTACACCTTC